The next 13 T cell receptor beta chains were all read from a single sample in a study of regulatory T cells in long-lasting Graves disease. Noted time point: persistent/refractory GD, antithyroid drugs over 5 years with positive TRAb. PBMCs were the source of the RNA used for TCR sequencing. Arm-PCR of CDR3 regions and iRepertoire HTBI primers were the basis on which TCR beta libraries were built. TCRdb ran MiXCR on the multiplex PCR reads and lists one entry per CDR3 protein. The sample has around 450,000 distinct CDR3 sequences, about a fifth seen once; the top ten hold over 6%. The material was peripheral blood mononuclear cells (PBMCs), obtained when the disease was refractory, from a patient treated with antithyroid drugs. All receptors come from a female donor with Graves disease.

V is TRBV5-1 and J is TRBJ1-1, with a weak D call TRBD1 (5 bases). Germline CDR1 and CDR2: SGHRS and YFSETQ. Trimming took off 0 bases at V and 0 bases at J, with 9 bases between the two ends. The CDR3 is 15 residues long. The CDR3 DNA reads TGCGCCAGCAGCTTGGCCTCGGGGGTGAACACTGAAGCTTTCTTT. Translated: CASSLASGVNTEAFF.

This clonotype has at least ten counts. V is TRBV13 and J is TRBJ2-7, with a tentative D call TRBD1 (5 bases). The CDR3 is 13 amino acids. Between the trimmed V and J ends, which lost 5 bases and 1 base, there was a span of 9 bases. Germline CDR1 is PRHDT and CDR2 is FYEKMQ (reference sequence). The CDR3 DNA sequence: TGTGCCAGCAGCCAGGACATTTCCTACGAGCAGTACTTC. It codes for CASSQDISYEQYF.

This clonotype was picked up many times. J is TRBJ2-5 and V is TRBV29-1; unclear D gene. CDR1 SQVTM and CDR2 ANQGSEA come from the germline V gene. This CDR3 contains 12 residues. Trimming left V 2 bases short and J 4 bases short, with 8 bases between. This CDR3 reads CSVEPELETQYF. The CDR3, as DNA: TGCAGCGTTGAACCAGAATTAGAGACCCAGTACTTC.

This clonotype was counted at least ten times. The chain uses TRBV27 and TRBJ1-1; a possible D gene is TRBD1 (5 bases). The CDR3 length is 14 residues. V dropped 6 bases and J dropped 1 base, with 12 bases sitting between them. Looked up from germline, CDR1 is MNHEY and CDR2 is SMNVEV (reference sequence). This CDR3 reads CASRDSQGNTEAFF. The CDR3 bases are TGTGCCAGCAGAGACTCTCAGGGGAACACTGAAGCTTTCTTT.

There are a few counts of this clonotype. This CDR3 is CASRAVSGELFF. The CDR3 region has the DNA TGTGCCAGCCGCGCGGTTTCTGGGGAGCTGTTTTTT. The chain recombines TRBV12-3 or TRBV12-4 with TRBJ2-2; D is ambiguous. The length of the CDR3 is 12 residues. V dropped 8 bases and J dropped 8 bases, with 12 bases sitting between them.

V usage is TRBV5-1 and J usage is TRBJ1-1, with 7 bases identical to TRBD1. V shed 6 bases and J 0 bases; nucleotides not matched to a gene: 8. The CDR3 is 15 residues long. CDR1 SGHRS and CDR2 YFSETQ come from the germline V gene. CDR3 DNA sequence: TGCGCCAGCACCGAGGGGGCGATTATGAACACTGAAGCTTTCTTT. As protein: CASTEGAIMNTEAFF.

This clonotype was found many times. The chain has TRBV7-2 and TRBJ2-1, with TRBD2 as a possible D gene (6 bases). Trimming removed 2 bases from V and 2 bases from J, with 13 bases in between. The CDR3 loop spans 16 amino acids. Looked up from germline, CDR1 is SGHTA and CDR2 is FQGNSA. The chain's CDR3 is CASSLLSSVAYNEQFF. CDR3 nucleotides: TGTGCCAGCAGCTTACTCTCTAGCGTAGCCTACAATGAGCAGTTCTTC. Full variable domain (rest looked up from reference TRBV7-2 and TRBJ2-1): GAGVSQSPSNKVTEKGKDVELRCDPISGHTALYWYRQSLGQGLEFLIYFQGNSAPDKSGLPSDRFSAERTGGSVSTLTIQRTQQEDSAVYLCASSLLSSVAYNEQFFGPGTRLTVL.

As for this clonotype: A much larger clone is a single base away; this may be a read error. V gene TRBV28 combines with J gene TRBJ2-5; TRBD2 matches 12 bases. V shed 8 bases, J shed 9 bases, and the junction held 13 bases outside the gene matches. Germline V CDR1 and CDR2: MDHEN, SYDVKM. This CDR3 region has 15 residues. The DNA for the CDR3 is TGTGCCAGCGGTCGAACTAGCGGGAGGATGGAGGCCCAGTACTTC. This encodes CASGRTSGRMEAQYF.

This clonotype was detected many times. The J gene is TRBJ2-7, the V gene TRBV11-2; 8 bases fit TRBD2. Trimming took 5 bases from V and 9 from J; bases not matched to a gene: 9. Germline assignment: CDR1 SGHAT and CDR2 FQNNGV. CDR3 size: 13 residues. The CDR3 DNA reads as TGTGCCAGCAGCACCGGACTAGCATTTGGGCAGTACTTC. Translation: CASSTGLAFGQYF.

This clonotype occurred many times. V is TRBV2 and J is TRBJ2-2; weak D call: TRBD2 (5 bases). CDR3 length equals 16 residues. With 5 bases removed from V and 2 bases from J, the gap between germline ends came to 15 bases. The germline V gene encodes CDR1 SNHLY and CDR2 FYNNEI. The CDR3 bases are TGTGCCAGCAGTCCGGAGGCGATCGAAAACACCGGGGAGCTGTTTTTT. This encodes CASSPEAIENTGELFF.

In regard to this clonotype: A single base separates this from a much larger clone, so it may be a read error. V gene TRBV27 combines with J gene TRBJ2-7, with D unresolved. Per the germline V gene, CDR1 is MNHEY and CDR2 is SMNVEV (reference sequence). Trimming took off 8 bases at V and 4 bases at J, with 15 bases between the two ends. This CDR3 region has 13 residues. The DNA of the CDR3 is TGTGCCAGCGCTTGGACGGCCCGTTACGAGCAGTACTTC. It yields the protein CASAWTARYEQYF.

The rearrangement links TRBV11-2 to TRBJ2-2; D call uncertain. This CDR3 has 14 residues. Trimming left V 8 bases short and J 0 bases short, with 10 bases between. Germline V gene lookup returns CDR1 SGHAT and CDR2 FQNNGV. As DNA, the CDR3 is TGTGCCAGCGTTTTTAGCCCGAACACCGGGGAGCTGTTTTTT. Amino acid sequence: CASVFSPNTGELFF.

V and J are TRBV7-2 and TRBJ2-3; no clear D gene. Germline CDR1 reads SGHTA; CDR2 reads FQGNSA. The CDR3 contains 15 residues. The V gene lost 0 bases and the J gene lost 0 bases, with 7 bases spanning the gap. The CDR3 nucleotides are TGTGCCAGCAGCTTAGCGCCGGGCAGCACAGATACGCAGTATTTT. It specifies CASSLAPGSTDTQYF.